This TCR beta chain came from a study of shared clonotypes between healthy human individuals. For the study at large: Three plates were used per donor for CD4 naive, three for CD4 memory, two for CD8 naive and one for CD8 memory.

This CDR3 contains 13 residues. Germline V gene data show CDR1 as SEHNR and CDR2 as FQNEAQ (reference sequence). Trimming pared 6 bases from V and 5 bases from J, leaving 13 bases between. Regarding this clone: The antigen is unknown.

Overall study findings and caveats: Clonotype sharing among donors likely depends on sequencing depth.

Only in-frame clones appear in the TCRdb table, and some are missing; sequencing was by immunoSEQ multiplex PCR. The sample lists millions of clones; 85% to 95% were seen once. This chain links TRBV7-9 with TRBJ1-2; possible D gene TRBD1, 5 bases. This clonotype was obtained from a man between 18 and 29 years old in good health. Sequencing used naive CD4+ T cells sorted from blood. The subset denotes: CD45RA+ positively selected. The CDR3 loop is CASSFSGLYGYTF. In nucleotides, the CDR3 is TGTGCCAGCAGTTTTTCAGGGTTATATGGCTACACCTTC.